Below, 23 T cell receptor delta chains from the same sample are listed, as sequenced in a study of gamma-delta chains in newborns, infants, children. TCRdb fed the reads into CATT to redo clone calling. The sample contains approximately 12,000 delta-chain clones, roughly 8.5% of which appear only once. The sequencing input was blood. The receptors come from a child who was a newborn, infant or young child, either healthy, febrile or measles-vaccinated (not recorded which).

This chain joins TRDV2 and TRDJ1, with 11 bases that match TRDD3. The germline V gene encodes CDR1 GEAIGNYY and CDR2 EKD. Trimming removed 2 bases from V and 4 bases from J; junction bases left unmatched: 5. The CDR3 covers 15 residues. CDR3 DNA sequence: TGTGCCTGTGACAACCTGGGGGATACCGGCGATAAACTCATCTTT. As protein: CACDNLGDTGDKLIF.

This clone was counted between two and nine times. This CDR3 reads CALGTLGGGTTAQLFF. The CDR3 DNA follows: TGTGCTCTTGGGACTCTGGGAGGCGGGACTACAGCACAACTCTTCTTT. The chain combines TRDV1 with TRDJ2, with D possibly being TRDD3 (5 bases). Germline CDR1 TSWWSYY, CDR2 QGS. Trimming left V 5 bases short and J 5 bases short, with 18 bases between. The CDR3 covers 16 residues.

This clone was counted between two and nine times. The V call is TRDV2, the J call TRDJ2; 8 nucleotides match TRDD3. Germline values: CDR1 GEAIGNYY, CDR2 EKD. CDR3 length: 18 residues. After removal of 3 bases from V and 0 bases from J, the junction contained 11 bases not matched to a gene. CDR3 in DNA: TGTGCCTGTGACCCACTACTGGGGGGTTACTCTTTGACAGCACAACTCTTCTTT. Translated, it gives CACDPLLGGYSLTAQLFF.

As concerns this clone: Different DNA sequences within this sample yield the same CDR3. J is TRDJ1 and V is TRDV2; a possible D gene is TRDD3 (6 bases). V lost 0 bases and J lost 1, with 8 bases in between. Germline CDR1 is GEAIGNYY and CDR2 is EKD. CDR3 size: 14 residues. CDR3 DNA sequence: TGTGCCTGTGACACCCTTGGGGGCACCGATAAACTCATCTTT. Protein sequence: CACDTLGGTDKLIF.

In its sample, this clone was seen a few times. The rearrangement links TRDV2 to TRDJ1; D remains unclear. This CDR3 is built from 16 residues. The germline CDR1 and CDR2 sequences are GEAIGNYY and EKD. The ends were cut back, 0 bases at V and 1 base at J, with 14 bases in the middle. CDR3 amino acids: CACDTVGRDPTDKLIF. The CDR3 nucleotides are TGTGCCTGTGACACCGTAGGCCGGGACCCCACCGATAAACTCATCTTT.

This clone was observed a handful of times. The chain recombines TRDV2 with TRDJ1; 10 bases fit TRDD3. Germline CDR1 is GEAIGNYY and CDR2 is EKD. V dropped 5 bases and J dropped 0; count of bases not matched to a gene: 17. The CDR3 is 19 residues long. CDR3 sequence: CACGTPWELGDAYTDKLIF. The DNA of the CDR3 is TGTGCCTGTGGCACGCCGTGGGAACTGGGGGATGCGTACACCGATAAACTCATCTTT.

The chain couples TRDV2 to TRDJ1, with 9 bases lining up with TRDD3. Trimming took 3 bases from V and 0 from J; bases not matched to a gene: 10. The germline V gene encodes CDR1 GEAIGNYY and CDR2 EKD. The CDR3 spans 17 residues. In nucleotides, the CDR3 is TGTGCCTGTGACTACGTACTGGGGGAAAAGTACACCGATAAACTCATCTTT. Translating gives CACDYVLGEKYTDKLIF.

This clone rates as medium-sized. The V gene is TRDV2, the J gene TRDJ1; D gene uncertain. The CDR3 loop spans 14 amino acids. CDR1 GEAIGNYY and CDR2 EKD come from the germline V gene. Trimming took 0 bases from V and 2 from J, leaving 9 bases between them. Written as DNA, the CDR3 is TGTGCCTGTGACACCGTTTGGGCTACCGATAAACTCATCTTT. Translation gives CACDTVWATDKLIF.

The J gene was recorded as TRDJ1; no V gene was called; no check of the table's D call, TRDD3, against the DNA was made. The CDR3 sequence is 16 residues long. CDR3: CACDTLLPGDTTKLIF. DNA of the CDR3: TGTGCCTGTGACACACTTCTTCCAGGGGATACCACGAAACTCATCTTT.

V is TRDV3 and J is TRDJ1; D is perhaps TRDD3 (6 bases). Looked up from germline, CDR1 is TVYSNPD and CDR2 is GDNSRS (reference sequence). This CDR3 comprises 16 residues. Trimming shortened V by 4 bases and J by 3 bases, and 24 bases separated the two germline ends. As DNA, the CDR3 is TGTGCCTGCCCCTTTACTGGGAAAGTACGCGCCGATAAACTCATCTTT. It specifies CACPFTGKVRADKLIF.

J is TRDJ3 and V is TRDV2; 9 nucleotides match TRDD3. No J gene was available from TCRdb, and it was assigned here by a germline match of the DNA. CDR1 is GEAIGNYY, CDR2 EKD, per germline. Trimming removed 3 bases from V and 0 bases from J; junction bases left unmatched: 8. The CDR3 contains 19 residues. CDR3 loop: CACDLLGEPDSWDTRQMFF. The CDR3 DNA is TGTGCCTGTGACTTACTGGGGGAGCCGGACTCCTGGGACACCCGACAGATGTTTTTC.

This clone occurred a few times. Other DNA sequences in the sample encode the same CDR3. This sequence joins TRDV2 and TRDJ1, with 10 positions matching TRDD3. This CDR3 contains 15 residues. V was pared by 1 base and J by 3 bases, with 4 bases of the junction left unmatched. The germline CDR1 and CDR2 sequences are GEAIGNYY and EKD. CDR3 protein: CACDTVGDTADKLIF. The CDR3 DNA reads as TGTGCCTGTGACACGGTGGGGGATACAGCCGATAAACTCATCTTT.

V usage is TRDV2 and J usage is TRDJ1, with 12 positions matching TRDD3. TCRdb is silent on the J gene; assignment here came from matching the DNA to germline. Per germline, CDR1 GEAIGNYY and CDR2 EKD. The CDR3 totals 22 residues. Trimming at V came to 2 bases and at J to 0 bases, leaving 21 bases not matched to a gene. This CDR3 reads CACDRLLPTVLGDTHYTDKLIF. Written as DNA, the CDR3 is TGTGCCTGTGACAGATTACTTCCTACAGTACTGGGGGATACTCATTACACCGATAAACTCATCTTT.

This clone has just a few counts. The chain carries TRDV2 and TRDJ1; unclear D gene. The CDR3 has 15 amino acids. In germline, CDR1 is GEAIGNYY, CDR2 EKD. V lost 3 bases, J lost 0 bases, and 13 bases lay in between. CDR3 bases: TGTGCCTGTGACTCGCTACCTCCTTACACCGATAAACTCATCTTT. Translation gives CACDSLPPYTDKLIF.

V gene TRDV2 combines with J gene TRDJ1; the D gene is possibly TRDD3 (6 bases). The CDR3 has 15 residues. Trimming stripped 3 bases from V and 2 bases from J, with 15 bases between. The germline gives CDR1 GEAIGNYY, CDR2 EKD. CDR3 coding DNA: TGTGCCTGTGACGCCGTACTGGGTCAGACCGATAAACTCATCTTT. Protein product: CACDAVLGQTDKLIF.

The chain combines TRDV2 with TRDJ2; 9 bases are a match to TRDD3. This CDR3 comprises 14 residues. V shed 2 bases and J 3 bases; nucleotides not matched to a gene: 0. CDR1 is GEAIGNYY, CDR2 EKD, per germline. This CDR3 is CACDNWGMTAQLFF. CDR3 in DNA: TGTGCCTGTGACAACTGGGGGATGACAGCACAACTCTTCTTT.

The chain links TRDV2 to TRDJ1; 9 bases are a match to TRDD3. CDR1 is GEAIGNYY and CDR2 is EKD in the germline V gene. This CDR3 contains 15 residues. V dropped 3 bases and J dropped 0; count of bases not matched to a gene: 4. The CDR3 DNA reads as TGTGCCTGTGACGCCCTGGGGGATTACACCGATAAACTCATCTTT. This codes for CACDALGDYTDKLIF.

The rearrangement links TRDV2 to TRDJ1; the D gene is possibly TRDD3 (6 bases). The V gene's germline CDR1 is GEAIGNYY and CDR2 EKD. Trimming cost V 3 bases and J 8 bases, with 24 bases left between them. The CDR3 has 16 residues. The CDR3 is CACDSVGREVTGKLIF. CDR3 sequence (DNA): TGTGCCTGTGACTCTGTTGGTCGAGAGGTAACTGGGAAACTCATCTTT.

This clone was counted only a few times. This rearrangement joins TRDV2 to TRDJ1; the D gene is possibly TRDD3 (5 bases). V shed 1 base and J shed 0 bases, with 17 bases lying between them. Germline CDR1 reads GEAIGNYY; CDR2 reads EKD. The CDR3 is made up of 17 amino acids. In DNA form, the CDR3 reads TGTGCCTGTGACACTCTTCAACTGGTGGGGCACACCGATAAACTCATCTTT. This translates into CACDTLQLVGHTDKLIF.

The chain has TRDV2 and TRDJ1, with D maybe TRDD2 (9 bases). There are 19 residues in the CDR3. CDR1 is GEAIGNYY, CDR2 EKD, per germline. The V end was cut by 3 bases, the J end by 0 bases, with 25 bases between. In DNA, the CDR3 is TGTGCCTGTGACTCACCCTTCCTACAGGGGATACCCAACACCGATAAACTCATCTTT. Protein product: CACDSPFLQGIPNTDKLIF.

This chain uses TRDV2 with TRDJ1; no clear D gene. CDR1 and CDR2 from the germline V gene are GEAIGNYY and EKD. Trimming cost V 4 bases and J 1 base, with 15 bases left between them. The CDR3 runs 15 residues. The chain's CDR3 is CACDVINPITDKLIF. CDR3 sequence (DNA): TGTGCCTGTGATGTCATCAACCCAATCACCGATAAACTCATCTTT.

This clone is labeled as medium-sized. The DNA for the CDR3 is TGTGCCTGTGACAGCCTTACTGGGGGACGAGACACCGATAAACTCATCTTT. Translation gives CACDSLTGGRDTDKLIF. V and J are TRDV2 and TRDJ1, with 9 bases that match TRDD3. Trimming cost V 2 bases and J 0 bases; bases outside gene matches: 9. This CDR3 is 17 amino acids long. Germline loops: CDR1 GEAIGNYY, CDR2 EKD.

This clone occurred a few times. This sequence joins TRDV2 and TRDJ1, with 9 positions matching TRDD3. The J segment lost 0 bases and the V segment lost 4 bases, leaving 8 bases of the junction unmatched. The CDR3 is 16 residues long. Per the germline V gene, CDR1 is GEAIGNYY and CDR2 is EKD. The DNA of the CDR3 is TGTGCCTGTGATCCCCTACTGGGGGACGACACCGATAAACTCATCTTT. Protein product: CACDPLLGDDTDKLIF.